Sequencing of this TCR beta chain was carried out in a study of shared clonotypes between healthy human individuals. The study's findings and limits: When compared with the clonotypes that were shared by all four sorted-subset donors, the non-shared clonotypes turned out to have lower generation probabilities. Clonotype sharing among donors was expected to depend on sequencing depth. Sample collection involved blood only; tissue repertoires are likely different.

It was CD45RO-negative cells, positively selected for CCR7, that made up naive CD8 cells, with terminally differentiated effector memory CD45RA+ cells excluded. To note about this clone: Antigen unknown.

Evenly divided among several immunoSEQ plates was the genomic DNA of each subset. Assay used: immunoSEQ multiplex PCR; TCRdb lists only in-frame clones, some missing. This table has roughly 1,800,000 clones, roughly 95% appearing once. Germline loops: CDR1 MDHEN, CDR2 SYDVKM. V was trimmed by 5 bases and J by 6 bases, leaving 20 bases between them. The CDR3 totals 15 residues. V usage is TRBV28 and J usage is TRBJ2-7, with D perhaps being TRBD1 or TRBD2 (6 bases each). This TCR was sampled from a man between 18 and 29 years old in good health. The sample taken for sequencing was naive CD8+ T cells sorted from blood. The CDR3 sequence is CASSPRGLLSGEQYF. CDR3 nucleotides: TGTGCCAGCAGTCCCAGGGGACTCTTGAGTGGCGAGCAGTACTTC.